This T cell receptor (beta chain) is drawn from a study of cytomegalovirus exposure and HLA in healthy donors. Study-level information: Early on, a data release was issued that held 80 million or so unique TCRs from HLA-typed donors.

Primers for the PCR totalled 60 Vbeta and 13 Jbeta. Measured with immunoSEQ multiplex PCR; TCRdb has only the in-frame clones, and not every one. The table shows more than 75,000 clones, with 65% to 75% occurring only once. CDR1 is SGHTA, CDR2 FQGNSA, per germline. The V segment lost 6 bases and the J segment 0 bases; nucleotides outside the gene matches: 7. CDR3 size: 16 residues. The sequence was obtained from a man in his forties in good health and CMV-seropositive. Specimen: PBMCs. This rearrangement joins TRBV7-2 to TRBJ2-3, with 9 bases lining up with TRBD2. The CDR3 sequence is CASSQAGGPSTDTQYF. CDR3 coding DNA: TGTGCCAGCAGTCAAGCGGGGGGCCCTAGCACAGATACGCAGTATTTT. The variable domain in full, completed from reference TRBV7-2 and TRBJ2-3, reads GAGVSQSPSNKVTEKGKDVELRCDPISGHTALYWYRQSLGQGLEFLIYFQGNSAPDKSGLPSDRFSAERTGGSVSTLTIQRTQQEDSAVYLCASSQAGGPSTDTQYFGPGTRLTVL.